The 10 T cell receptor beta chains below come from one sample, sequenced in a study of tumor and adjacent non-tumor tissue in lung cancer (dated by TCRdb to between 2017 and 2018). The library was made by multiplex PCR. Sequencer: Illumina HiSeq 2500. Following protocols modified from ARM-PCR, the researchers constructed TCRbeta libraries through three rounds of nested PCR with primers (Table S4). The raw public data were reprocessed by TCRdb itself: fastp quality trimming at Q25, MiXCR clonotype calling, in-frame beta chains only. Rows with one shared CDR3 protein collapse into an entry with the most common genes and DNA. Present in this sample are approximately 71,000 distinct CDR3 sequences, about 61% of which were seen just once. Of the sample, just over 20% falls within the top ten clones. Bulk unsorted tissue served as the source for RNA extraction, and RNA quality was assessed using a NanoDrop ND-1000 and an Agilent 2100.

Material for sequencing was lung tumor tissue. The receptors stem from a man between 45 and 60 years old with non-small cell lung cancer.

Only one count was recorded for this clonotype. The gene calls are TRBV11-3 and TRBJ1-2; 10 nucleotides align to TRBD1. Germline assignment: CDR1 SGHNT and CDR2 YENEEA. There are 11 residues in the CDR3. CDR3 loop: CVRQGARGYTF. The DNA of the CDR3 is TGTGTCAGACAGGGGGCACGTGGCTACACCTTC.

This clonotype was detected once. The rearrangement uses TRBV19 and TRBJ2-7; 10 bases are shared with TRBD1. Germline trimming cut 7 bases from V and 4 bases from J; bases unmatched to any gene: 10. Germline-derived CDR1 and CDR2 are LNHDA and SQIVND (reference sequence). The CDR3 is 15 amino acids. For the CDR3, the DNA is TGTGCCAGTAATACTTCCGGGACAGGGGTATACGAGCAGTACTTC. Its protein product is CASNTSGTGVYEQYF.

There are a few counts of this clonotype. The V gene is TRBV30, the J gene TRBJ1-1, with 7 positions matching TRBD1. CDR3 length: 15 amino acids. Germline trimming cut 2 bases from V and 3 bases from J; bases unmatched to any gene: 9. Germline values: CDR1 GTSNPN, CDR2 SVGIG (reference sequence). CDR3 sequence: CAWSLGNQGDTEAFF. The CDR3 coding sequence is TGTGCCTGGAGTCTAGGGAATCAGGGGGACACTGAAGCTTTCTTT.

About this clonotype: Just one base apart from a much larger clone, this may be a read error. The chain recombines TRBV5-4 with TRBJ2-3; 10 bases fit TRBD2. CDR3 length: 16 amino acids. Germline loops: CDR1 SGHNT, CDR2 YYREEE (reference sequence). DNA of the CDR3: TGTGTCAGCAGCCTGACTAGCGGGTCCACCACAGATACGCAGTATTTT. Its protein is CVSSLTSGSTTDTQYF.

This clonotype has a handful of counts. One base away lies a much larger clone, so this may be a sequencing read error. The rearrangement links TRBV6-2 or TRBV6-3 to TRBJ2-7, with 10 bases lining up with TRBD2. Germline lookup yields CDR1 MNHEY and CDR2 SVGEGT. The CDR3 is 14 amino acids. V trimming: 7 bases; J trimming: 11 bases; junction bases outside the gene matches: 14. CDR3 bases: TGTGCCAGCAATCCGGGACTAGCGAGAGGGCCAGAGTACTTC. Its protein is CASNPGLARGPEYF.

This clonotype has a single count. The chain joins TRBV11-2 to TRBJ2-1; D is uncertain. This CDR3 contains 10 residues. Germline values: CDR1 SGHAT, CDR2 FQNNGV. The CDR3 is CPTKWGKQFF. The CDR3 DNA reads as TGTCCCACTAAATGGGGAAAGCAGTTCTTC.

This clonotype has just a few counts. This chain uses TRBV1 with TRBJ2-1. TRBV1 is reported as a pseudogene. This CDR3 has 12 residues. The DNA of the CDR3 is TGCACCAGCAGCCAAGACGGGAATGAGCACTTCTTC. This codes for CTSSQDGNEHFF.

In the case of this clonotype: This clone may be a read error of a much larger clone one base away. The chain is built from TRBV30 and TRBJ2-5; tentative D call: TRBD2 (5 bases). The CDR3 sequence is 13 residues long. V gave up 0 bases and J gave up 5 bases, with 10 bases separating them. Germline CDR1 reads GTSNPN; CDR2 reads SVGIG (reference sequence). CDR3 sequence reads: CAWSVAGGETQYF. In nucleotides, the CDR3 is TGTGCCTGGAGTGTGGCTGGCGGGGAGACCCAGTACTTC.

In its sample, this clonotype was seen a few times. This may be a read error, as it is one base from a much larger clone. The V gene is TRBV6-5, the J gene TRBJ2-7; maybe TRBD1 (6 bases). CDR1 is MNHEY, CDR2 SVGAGI, per germline. The CDR3 is 15 amino acids. In nucleotides, the CDR3 is TGTGCCAGCAGTTACGCAGGGGCTCTCCCCTACAAGCAGTACTTC. This sequence encodes CASSYAGALPYKQYF.

On this clonotype itself: The junction does not match germline at one end; this may be a read error. This CDR3 is CTSSHDTSLSNEKLFF. As DNA, the CDR3 is TGCACCAGCAGCCACGACACCTCCCTATCTAATGAAAAACTGTTTTTT. The rearrangement uses TRBV4-1 and TRBJ1-4; D is ambiguous. CDR1 is MGHRA, CDR2 YSYEKL, per germline. This CDR3 has 16 amino acids.